The 9 T cell receptor beta chains below all came from one sample that was sequenced in a study of T cell responses to AZD1222 COVID-19 vaccine. Repertoires were generated with immunoSEQ multiplex PCR, while TCRdb's copy carries only in-frame clones and drops some. The sample holds around 80,000 clones, roughly 88% seen once. Sequenced here: peripheral blood, sampled on day 0 of AZD1222 vaccination. The receptors were gathered from an adult in good health.

The J gene is TRBJ1-5, the V gene TRBV21-1; the table's D call of TRBD1 was not tested on the DNA. TRBV21-1 is a documented pseudogene. CDR3 length equals 15 residues. The chain's CDR3 is CASSKKDRGLQPQHF. The CDR3 DNA is TGTGCCAGCAGCAAAAAGGACAGGGGGTTACAGCCCCAGCATTTT.

In DNA form, the CDR3 reads TGTGCCAGCTTCCTACAGGGACCAGGGGAGACCCAGTACTTC. Amino acids: CASFLQGPGETQYF. This chain connects TRBV7-9 to TRBJ2-5, with D possibly TRBD1 on 6 matching bases. The germline V and J ends were trimmed by 8 bases and 5 bases, with 18 bases remaining between them. The CDR3 totals 14 residues. CDR1 and CDR2 (germline): SEHNR, FQNEAQ (reference sequence).

V is TRBV19 and J is TRBJ1-1, with D possibly being TRBD1 (5 bases). CDR3 length: 13 amino acids. V lost 6 bases, J lost 5 bases, and 13 bases lay in between. Germline V CDR1 and CDR2: LNHDA, SQIVND (reference sequence). The CDR3 loop is CASRERGGTEAFF. The CDR3 DNA reads TGTGCCAGTAGGGAACGGGGCGGAACTGAAGCTTTCTTT.

In DNA form, the CDR3 reads TGTGCCAGCAGCCAAACCGGGACAGGGAACACCGGGGAGCTGTTTTTT. Residues: CASSQTGTGNTGELFF. The chain carries TRBV7-8 and TRBJ2-2, with 8 bases aligning to TRBD1. With 5 bases clipped from V and 1 base from J, the junction kept 6 bases outside the gene matches. The CDR3 spans 16 residues. Germline assignment: CDR1 SGHVS and CDR2 FQNEAQ.

The chain employs TRBV7-8 and TRBJ2-5; D tentatively reads TRBD1 or TRBD2 (5 bases each). Germline CDR1 is SGHVS and CDR2 is FQNEAQ. Trimming cost V 5 bases and J 4 bases, with 17 bases left between them. The CDR3 loop spans 15 amino acids. The CDR3 DNA reads TGTGCCAGCAGCCCGATGGGGCGTGGAGGAGAGACCCAGTACTTC. It yields the protein CASSPMGRGGETQYF.

The J gene is TRBJ2-1, the V gene TRBV28, with 7 bases that match TRBD1. The CDR3 has 16 amino acids. Trimming cost V 8 bases and J 0 bases; bases outside gene matches: 10. Germline V gives CDR1 MDHEN, CDR2 SYDVKM. CDR3 region: CASQGVSVSSYNEQFF. CDR3 sequence (DNA): TGTGCCAGCCAGGGGGTGTCGGTGAGCTCCTACAATGAGCAGTTCTTC. The whole variable domain, filled in from reference TRBV28 and TRBJ2-1, reads DVKVTQSSRYLVKRTGEKVFLECVQDMDHENMFWYRQDPGLGLRLIYFSYDVKMKEKGDIPEGYSVSREKKERFSLILESASTNQTSMYLCASQGVSVSSYNEQFFGPGTRLTVL.

The rearrangement joins TRBV28 to TRBJ1-2; D remains unclear. This CDR3 comprises 15 residues. Trimming pared 5 bases from V and 0 bases from J, leaving 13 bases between. The V gene's germline CDR1 is MDHEN and CDR2 SYDVKM. The CDR3 reads CASSPAAAANYGYTF. CDR3 DNA: TGTGCCAGCAGTCCCGCGGCGGCAGCTAACTATGGCTACACCTTC.

The rearrangement joins TRBV20-1 to TRBJ2-7, with no clear D. V gave up 0 bases and J gave up 3 bases, with 3 bases separating them. Per the germline V gene, CDR1 is DFQATT and CDR2 is SNEGSKA (reference sequence). There are 11 residues in the CDR3. DNA for the CDR3: TGCAGTGCTAGAGACGACTACGAGCAGTACTTC. Its translation is CSARDDYEQYF.

Turning to this clone: The limits of the CDR3 on the DNA are not certain, so only TCRdb's listed CDR3 is given. J is TRBJ2-5 and V is TRBV6-5. Ends included, the CDR3 has 13 residues. Germline values: CDR1 MNHEY, CDR2 SVGAGI. The CDR3 loop is CASSFGAGETQYF.